This T cell receptor beta chain was recorded in a study of brain metastases from non-small cell lung cancer. CDR3 length: 14 residues. The germline CDR1 and CDR2 sequences are GTSNPN and SVGIG (reference sequence). The V gene lost 2 bases and the J gene lost 0 bases, with 8 bases spanning the gap. This clone showed up just once. The table came from immunoSEQ multiplex PCR; TCRdb's copy has only in-frame clones and leaves some out. The data contain 4,500 or so clones, roughly 80% of them singletons. The chain carries TRBV30 and TRBJ1-5; D not certain. Material: primary lung tumor tissue. The sequence was collected from a donor aged 40 or over with non-small cell lung cancer. The CDR3 DNA is TGTGCCTGGAGTTCAGGATTTAGCAATCAGCCCCAGCATTTT. Its translation: CAWSSGFSNQPQHF.